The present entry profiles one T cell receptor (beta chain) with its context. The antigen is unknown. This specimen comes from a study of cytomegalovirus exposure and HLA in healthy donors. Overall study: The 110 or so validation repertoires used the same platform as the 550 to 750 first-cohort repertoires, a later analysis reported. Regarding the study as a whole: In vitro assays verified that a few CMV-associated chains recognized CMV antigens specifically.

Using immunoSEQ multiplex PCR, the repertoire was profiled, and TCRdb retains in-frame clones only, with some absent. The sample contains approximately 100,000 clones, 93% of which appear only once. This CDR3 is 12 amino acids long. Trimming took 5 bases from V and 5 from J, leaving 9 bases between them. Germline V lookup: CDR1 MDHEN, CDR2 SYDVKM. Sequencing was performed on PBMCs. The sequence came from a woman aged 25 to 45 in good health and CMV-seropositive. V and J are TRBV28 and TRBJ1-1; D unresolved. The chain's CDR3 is CASSLQWTEAFF. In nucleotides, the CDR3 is TGTGCCAGCAGTCTCCAGTGGACTGAAGCTTTCTTT.